This T cell receptor beta chain was profiled in a study of shared clonotypes between healthy human individuals. The study, taken as a whole, reports: Between a few donors, naive CD4 clonotypes were shared at a level of around 5.2%. Clonotypes shared by all four donors outscored non-shared clonotypes in generation probability.

For this clone: What it recognizes is unknown.

Germline values: CDR1 SGHNT, CDR2 YYREEE (reference sequence). Trimming took 3 bases from V and 5 from J; bases not matched to a gene: 3. The CDR3 consists of 13 residues. Every subset's genomic DNA went evenly onto several immunoSEQ plates. Repertoires were generated with immunoSEQ multiplex PCR, while TCRdb's copy carries only in-frame clones and drops some. There are some 2,400,000 clones in the sample; around 95% occur only once, and roughly 0.13% lies in the top ten. The specimen was naive CD4+ T cells sorted from blood. Subset specified: CD45RA+ positively selected. This chain connects TRBV5-4 to TRBJ1-1; 8 bases map to TRBD1. The sequence derives from a man aged 18 to 30 in good health. The CDR3 DNA is TGTGCCAGCAGCTCACAGGGGGGAACTGAAGCTTTCTTT. Translating gives CASSSQGGTEAFF.